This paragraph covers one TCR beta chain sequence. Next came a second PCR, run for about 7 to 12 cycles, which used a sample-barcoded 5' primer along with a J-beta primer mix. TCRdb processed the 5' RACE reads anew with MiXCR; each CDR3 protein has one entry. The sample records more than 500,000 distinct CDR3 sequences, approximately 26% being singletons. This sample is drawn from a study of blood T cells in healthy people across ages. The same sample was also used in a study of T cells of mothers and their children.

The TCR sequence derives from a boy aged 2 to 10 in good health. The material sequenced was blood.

The CDR3 here is CASSQEFGGNEQYF. CDR3 sequence (DNA): TGTGCCAGCAGCCAAGAGTTTGGGGGGAACGAGCAGTACTTC. The chain combines TRBV14 with TRBJ2-7, with D possibly matching TRBD2 (6 bases). The CDR3 loop spans 14 amino acids. The germline CDR1 and CDR2 sequences are SGHDN and FVKESK. Trimming removed 0 bases at V and 5 bases at J, with 11 bases between.